The 31 T cell receptor beta chains in this list originate from one sample, sequenced in a study of blood T cell repertoires in COVID-19. Sequenced by immunoSEQ multiplex PCR; TCRdb stores in-frame clones only, minus some. Here the sample spans under 300,000 clones, about nine tenths being singletons. Source material: peripheral blood. These receptors originate from a woman aged 40 to 55 who had recovered from COVID-19.

DNA of the CDR3: TGCAGCGTTGAAGATGCAGTCGCGGGGCCTTCCTACGAGCAGTACTTC. This codes for CSVEDAVAGPSYEQYF. The chain is built from TRBV29-1 and TRBJ2-7, with D possibly being TRBD2 (6 bases). Germline assignment: CDR1 SQVTM and CDR2 ANQGSEA. V lost 0 bases to trimming and J lost 1 base, with 16 bases between them. The CDR3 covers 16 residues.

V usage is TRBV4-2 and J usage is TRBJ2-2, with D maybe TRBD1 (5 bases). Germline V gene sequence: CDR1 LGHNA, CDR2 YNFKEQ. The CDR3 covers 15 residues. Trimming cost V 4 bases and J 4 bases, with 13 bases left between them. CDR3 loop: CASSPRKGATGELFF. The CDR3 DNA reads as TGTGCCAGCAGCCCCCGGAAAGGGGCCACCGGGGAGCTGTTTTTT.

This clone was recorded only once. This rearrangement joins TRBV7-8 to TRBJ1-4; no clear D gene. With 2 bases removed from V and 2 bases from J, the gap between germline ends came to 6 bases. This CDR3 region has 14 residues. Germline CDR1 reads SGHVS; CDR2 reads FQNEAQ. The CDR3 region is CASSLTETNEKLFF. CDR3 nucleotide sequence: TGTGCCAGCAGCTTAACGGAGACTAATGAAAAACTGTTTTTT.

V is TRBV29-1 and J is TRBJ2-5; a weak D match, TRBD1 (5 bases). CDR3 length: 14 amino acids. V lost 4 bases and J lost 1, with 13 bases in between. Germline CDR1 is SQVTM and CDR2 is ANQGSEA. This chain's CDR3 is CSVARADIQETQYF. The CDR3 DNA follows: TGCAGCGTTGCCAGGGCGGATATCCAAGAGACCCAGTACTTC.

The chain employs TRBV10-3 and TRBJ2-1; 14 nucleotides agree with TRBD2. Germline CDR1 ENHRY, CDR2 SYGVKD. This CDR3 contains 16 residues. The J segment lost 9 bases and the V segment lost 1 base, leaving 5 bases of the junction unmatched. The DNA of the CDR3 is TGTGCCATCAGTGAGTTGGGACTAGCGGGAGATACTGAGCAGTTCTTC. This translates into CAISELGLAGDTEQFF.

J is TRBJ2-1 and V is TRBV12-3 or TRBV12-4; D is perhaps TRBD2 (5 bases). V was cut by 5 bases and J by 5 bases, with 7 bases left in between. This CDR3 is built from 12 residues. This CDR3 reads CASSVGDNEQFF. The DNA of the CDR3 is TGTGCCAGCAGTGTGGGAGACAATGAGCAGTTCTTC.

This clone has just one count. The chain links TRBV7-9 to TRBJ2-5, with TRBD1 matching 9 bases. This CDR3 contains 14 residues. V gave up 6 bases and J gave up 3 bases; unmatched junction bases: 5. Looked up from germline, CDR1 is SEHNR and CDR2 is FQNEAQ (reference sequence). DNA for the CDR3: TGTGCCAGCAGACTGGGACAGGGAAAAGAGACCCAGTACTTC. Its protein product is CASRLGQGKETQYF.

The chain joins TRBV4-1 to TRBJ2-1; TRBD1 matches at 8 bases. The CDR3 is made up of 14 amino acids. CDR1 MGHRA and CDR2 YSYEKL come from the germline V gene. V lost 3 bases to trimming and J lost 6 bases; unmatched junction nucleotides: 4. The chain's CDR3 is CASSQWTGSNEQFF. The CDR3 DNA is TGCGCCAGCAGCCAGTGGACAGGGAGCAATGAGCAGTTCTTC.

This chain uses TRBV4-2 with TRBJ2-7; possible D gene TRBD2, 6 bases. Germline values: CDR1 LGHNA, CDR2 YNFKEQ. V lost 0 bases and J 0 bases, leaving 9 bases between the germline ends. The CDR3 has 15 amino acids. CDR3 DNA sequence: TGTGCCAGCAGCCAAGATAGGAGGGCCTCCTACGAGCAGTACTTC. Amino acid sequence: CASSQDRRASYEQYF.

The chain employs TRBV18 and TRBJ1-5; D remains ambiguous. The CDR3 totals 15 residues. Deletions cut 5 bases from V and 0 bases from J, with 11 bases between. Germline V gives CDR1 KGHSH, CDR2 LQKENI. CDR3 DNA: TGTGCCAGCTCAATGGGAGGGAATAGCAATCAGCCCCAGCATTTT. This gives the protein CASSMGGNSNQPQHF.

This clone was seen at least ten times. This chain links TRBV10-3 with TRBJ2-7, with a possible D match to TRBD2 (5 bases). CDR3 size: 20 residues. CDR1 ENHRY and CDR2 SYGVKD come from the germline V gene. V dropped 2 bases and J dropped 4 bases, with 30 bases sitting between them. This chain's CDR3 is CAISEANPDTEGPIGYEQYF. Here the CDR3 DNA reads TGTGCCATCAGTGAGGCAAACCCCGATACAGAGGGCCCGATTGGTTACGAGCAGTACTTC.

V is TRBV27 and J is TRBJ2-5; 9 bases line up with TRBD2. This CDR3 has 17 residues. The V and J ends lost 5 bases and 6 bases, in that order; junction bases with no gene match: 16. CDR1 is MNHEY, CDR2 SMNVEV, per germline (reference sequence). CDR3: CASSTSIGGTSWKTQYF. The CDR3 DNA reads as TGTGCCAGCAGTACCTCAATCGGCGGGACTAGCTGGAAGACCCAGTACTTC.

The chain combines TRBV19 with TRBJ1-4; TRBD1 matches at 9 bases. V was clipped by 9 bases and J by 5 bases; unmatched bases: 4. This CDR3 spans 13 amino acids. From germline, CDR1 is LNHDA and CDR2 SQIVND (reference sequence). CDR3 coding DNA: TGTGCCAGCGCCGGACAGGGGAATGAAAAACTGTTTTTT. Protein product: CASAGQGNEKLFF. Drawing the rest from reference TRBV19 and TRBJ1-4, the complete variable domain is DGGITQSPKYLFRKEGQNVTLSCEQNLNHDAMYWYRQDPGQGLRLIYYSQIVNDFQKGDIAEGYSVSREKKESFPLTVTSAQKNPTAFYLCASAGQGNEKLFFGSGTQLSVL.

This rearrangement joins TRBV12-3 or TRBV12-4 to TRBJ1-2, with D possibly being TRBD1 (6 bases). V was trimmed by 4 bases and J by 5 bases, leaving 11 bases between them. The CDR3 totals 13 residues. The CDR3 reads CASSSQGWYGYTF. The CDR3 coding sequence is TGTGCCAGCAGTTCACAGGGATGGTATGGCTACACCTTC.

V usage is TRBV5-1 and J usage is TRBJ2-1; perhaps TRBD1 as D (7 bases). The CDR3 extends over 15 amino acids. Trimming took off 4 bases at V and 6 bases at J, with 17 bases between the two ends. The germline V gene encodes CDR1 SGHRS and CDR2 YFSETQ. The CDR3 bases are TGCGCCAGCAGCGCGGGGCAGGGGGGCCCCAATGAGCAGTTCTTC. Protein product: CASSAGQGGPNEQFF.

The genes are TRBV24-1 and TRBJ2-7; the match to TRBD1 covers 8 bases. Germline V gene data show CDR1 as KGHDR and CDR2 as SFDVKD. The CDR3 extends over 16 amino acids. The J segment lost 4 bases and the V segment lost 4 bases, leaving 11 bases of the junction unmatched. The CDR3 DNA is TGTGCCACCAGTGACCCAACGAGGACAGGGCGATACGAGCAGTACTTC. Residues: CATSDPTRTGRYEQYF.

This chain links TRBV6-6 with TRBJ2-7, with 7 bases fitting TRBD1. Germline values: CDR1 MNHNY, CDR2 SVGAGI (reference sequence). CDR3 length equals 15 residues. J gave up 0 bases and V 5 bases, and 7 bases lay outside the gene matches. CDR3 in DNA: TGTGCCAGCAGTCCAAGGACAGGTGTCTCCTACGAGCAGTACTTC. Translated: CASSPRTGVSYEQYF.

There are a few counts of this clone. The chain recombines TRBV19 with TRBJ2-5, with a possible D match to TRBD2 (5 bases). The CDR3 length is 13 residues. V was clipped by 3 bases and J by 7 bases, with 12 bases between them. Germline assignment: CDR1 LNHDA and CDR2 SQIVND (reference sequence). The CDR3 DNA is TGTGCCAGTAGTATCGGGGTAGTGGGGACCCAGTACTTC. It codes for CASSIGVVGTQYF. The full variable domain, with the rest looked up from reference TRBV19 and TRBJ2-5, is DGGITQSPKYLFRKEGQNVTLSCEQNLNHDAMYWYRQDPGQGLRLIYYSQIVNDFQKGDIAEGYSVSREKKESFPLTVTSAQKNPTAFYLCASSIGVVGTQYFGPGTRLLVL.

The gene calls are TRBV5-1 and TRBJ2-1; TRBD2 matches at 10 bases. There are 15 residues in the CDR3. Trimming took 4 bases from V and 4 from J; bases not matched to a gene: 5. Germline CDR1 and CDR2: SGHRS and YFSETQ. The CDR3 loop reads CASSATSGSYNEQFF. CDR3 nucleotides: TGCGCCAGCAGCGCGACTAGCGGGTCTTACAATGAGCAGTTCTTC.

The chain uses TRBV11-1 and TRBJ2-7; the match to TRBD2 covers 10 bases. V lost 2 bases, J lost 5 bases, and 0 bases stayed unmatched. Germline-derived CDR1 and CDR2 are SGHAT and FQDESV (reference sequence). This CDR3 comprises 13 residues. Written as DNA, the CDR3 is TGTGCCAGCAGCTTAACTAGCGGGAACGAGCAGTACTTC. Residues: CASSLTSGNEQYF. The full variable domain, with the rest looked up from reference TRBV11-1 and TRBJ2-7, is EAEVAQSPRYKITEKSQAVAFWCDPISGHATLYWYRQILGQGPELLVQFQDESVVDDSQLPKDRFSAERLKGVDSTLKIQPAELGDSAMYLCASSLTSGNEQYFGPGTRLTVT.

This clone came up a few times. The chain recombines TRBV7-2 with TRBJ2-1; TRBD2 matches at 9 bases. Per the germline V gene, CDR1 is SGHTA and CDR2 is FQGNSA. V gave up 5 bases and J gave up 9 bases; unmatched junction bases: 11. CDR3 size: 15 residues. CDR3 bases: TGTGCCAGCAGCCCCTCTGTGCGGGAGGGTATTGAGCAGTTCTTC. The encoded protein is CASSPSVREGIEQFF. Full variable domain (rest looked up from reference TRBV7-2 and TRBJ2-1): GAGVSQSPSNKVTEKGKDVELRCDPISGHTALYWYRQSLGQGLEFLIYFQGNSAPDKSGLPSDRFSAERTGGSVSTLTIQRTQQEDSAVYLCASSPSVREGIEQFFGPGTRLTVL.

This clone was seen a few times. This rearrangement joins TRBV7-9 to TRBJ2-7; tentatively, D is TRBD2 (6 bases). Germline CDR1 is SEHNR and CDR2 is FQNEAQ (reference sequence). CDR3 length equals 15 residues. The V end was cut by 4 bases, the J end by 2 bases, with 15 bases between. The CDR3 is CASSSVRTMPYEQYF. In DNA form, the CDR3 reads TGTGCCAGCAGCTCCGTCCGGACTATGCCCTACGAGCAGTACTTC.

The chain uses TRBV4-1 and TRBJ1-5; D possibly corresponds to TRBD1 (5 bases). The germline V and J ends were trimmed by 0 bases and 10 bases, with 19 bases remaining between them. Germline-derived CDR1 and CDR2 are MGHRA and YSYEKL. The CDR3 runs 16 residues. The CDR3 loop reads CASSQEEAAIGAPQHF. The CDR3 DNA follows: TGCGCCAGCAGCCAAGAAGAGGCAGCTATTGGGGCTCCCCAGCATTTT.

The J gene is TRBJ1-2, the V gene TRBV7-9, with D possibly being TRBD1 (5 bases). Germline CDR1 is SEHNR and CDR2 is FQNEAQ (reference sequence). V was trimmed by 1 base and J by 7 bases, leaving 13 bases between them. CDR3 length: 14 amino acids. The CDR3 bases are TGTGCCAGCAGCTTAGTAGTGGAGGGGACTGGCTACACCTTC. It translates to CASSLVVEGTGYTF.

The J gene is TRBJ2-7, the V gene TRBV19; the D is unclear. The CDR3 has 13 residues. Germline lookup yields CDR1 LNHDA and CDR2 SQIVND (reference sequence). V shed 1 base and J shed 0 bases, with 4 bases lying between them. The CDR3 DNA reads TGTGCCAGTAGTATAGGGCACTCCTACGAGCAGTACTTC. It yields the protein CASSIGHSYEQYF.

The CDR3 DNA sequence: TGCGCCAGCAGCCCCGACAGGGGACCTAGCGGAGGGGGACAAGAGACCCAGTACTTC. This sequence encodes CASSPDRGPSGGGQETQYF. The chain carries TRBV4-1 and TRBJ2-5, with a tentative D call TRBD1 (8 bases). The CDR3 has 19 residues. With 4 bases removed from V and 2 bases from J, the gap between germline ends came to 26 bases. CDR1 is MGHRA, CDR2 YSYEKL, per germline.

The chain joins TRBV5-8 to TRBJ2-1; 7 bases are shared with TRBD1. From germline, CDR1 is SGHTS and CDR2 YDEGEE. With V trimmed by 4 bases and J by 4 bases, 8 bases remained unmatched. The CDR3 is 15 residues long. CDR3 in DNA: TGTGCCAGCAGCCCCGAGGGGGCTCCGTACAATGAGCAGTTCTTC. Protein sequence: CASSPEGAPYNEQFF.

V usage is TRBV30 and J usage is TRBJ1-5; TRBD1 is a possible D gene (5 bases). The CDR3 length is 13 residues. Deletions cut 8 bases from V and 5 bases from J, with 16 bases between. Germline CDR1 and CDR2: GTSNPN and SVGIG (reference sequence). Here the CDR3 DNA reads TGTGCCATTGGGGGGGTTGACTATCAGCCCCAGCATTTT. Amino acid sequence: CAIGGVDYQPQHF. Using reference TRBV30 and TRBJ1-5 for the parts outside the CDR3, the full variable domain is SQTIHQWPATLVQPVGSPLSLECTVEGTSNPNLYWYRQAAGRGLQLLFYSVGIGQISSEVPQNLSASRPQDRQFILSSKKLLLSDSGFYLCAIGGVDYQPQHFGDGTRLSIL.

J is TRBJ2-3 and V is TRBV28, with a tentative D call TRBD1 (6 bases). Trimming cost V 6 bases and J 0 bases, with 19 bases left between them. This CDR3 comprises 17 residues. Germline-derived CDR1 and CDR2 are MDHEN and SYDVKM. The CDR3 here is CASSAIRDTHSTDTQYF. CDR3 nucleotide sequence: TGTGCCAGCAGCGCGATCCGGGACACTCATAGCACAGATACGCAGTATTTT. Combining the CDR3 with reference TRBV28 and TRBJ2-3 gives the whole variable domain DVKVTQSSRYLVKRTGEKVFLECVQDMDHENMFWYRQDPGLGLRLIYFSYDVKMKEKGDIPEGYSVSREKKERFSLILESASTNQTSMYLCASSAIRDTHSTDTQYFGPGTRLTVL.

The rearrangement uses TRBV5-1 and TRBJ2-7; D might be TRBD1 (6 bases). V was cut by 2 bases and J by 5 bases, with 20 bases left in between. The CDR3 runs to 16 residues. The V gene's germline CDR1 is SGHRS and CDR2 YFSETQ. DNA for the CDR3: TGCGCCAGCAGCTTCGGGACATCCCGGAATGTCGACGAGCAGTACTTC. Amino acids: CASSFGTSRNVDEQYF.

This clone was recorded only once. The chain recombines TRBV10-3 with TRBJ2-1; D perhaps matches TRBD2 (6 bases). The CDR3 length is 14 residues. Trimming pared 4 bases from V and 8 bases from J, leaving 15 bases between. The germline V gene has CDR1 ENHRY and CDR2 SYGVKD. The CDR3 here is CAISAGLSFHEQFF. CDR3 nucleotides: TGTGCCATCAGTGCAGGACTAAGTTTCCATGAGCAGTTCTTC.